Below are 23 T cell receptor beta chains sequenced from a single sample in a study of breast tumors, draining lymph nodes, adjacent tissues. Breast cancer patients provided tissue from their axillary draining lymph nodes. TCRdb fed the multiplex PCR reads into MiXCR, producing one record per CDR3 protein. This sample has nearly 110,000 distinct CDR3 sequences, with more than 30% found just once. The sample consisted of axillary lymph node tissue. Every receptor here comes from a female donor with breast cancer. Some clones in this sample may be carry-over from other donors' samples.

This sequence joins TRBV19 and TRBJ1-1; D is undetermined. This CDR3 region has 14 residues. Trimming shortened V by 7 bases and J by 5 bases, and 17 bases separated the two germline ends. The germline V gene has CDR1 LNHDA and CDR2 SQIVND (reference sequence). The DNA of the CDR3 is TGTGCCAGTACGCCCTCGGTCCCGCGGACTGAAGCTTTCTTT. This sequence encodes CASTPSVPRTEAFF.

This clonotype was seen many times. The chain carries TRBV5-1 and TRBJ2-2, with unresolved D. Germline CDR1 is SGHRS and CDR2 is YFSETQ. The CDR3 has 12 residues. The V gene lost 4 bases and the J gene lost 5 bases, with 6 bases spanning the gap. Written as DNA, the CDR3 is TGCGCCAGCAGCCCGCCTACCGGGGAGCTGTTTTTT. This codes for CASSPPTGELFF.

This clonotype was detected ten times or more. The chain carries TRBV4-1 and TRBJ1-1, with a possible D match to TRBD1 (5 bases). Germline loops: CDR1 MGHRA, CDR2 YSYEKL. Trimming took off 0 bases at V and 9 bases at J, with 8 bases between the two ends. The CDR3 is 12 residues long. The CDR3 region is CASSQEGDQAFF. Here the CDR3 DNA reads TGCGCCAGCAGCCAAGAAGGGGACCAAGCTTTCTTT.

This clonotype was counted many times. The chain combines TRBV29-1 with TRBJ1-2; D is perhaps TRBD1 (5 bases). This CDR3 has 13 amino acids. CDR1 and CDR2 from the germline V gene are SQVTM and ANQGSEA. With 8 bases removed from V and 3 bases from J, the gap between germline ends came to 16 bases. CDR3 sequence (DNA): TGCAGCATCCTTACCCAGGGAGACTATGGCTACACCTTC. Translating gives CSILTQGDYGYTF.

A remark on this clonotype: The junction shows a germline mismatch at one end, possibly a read error. CDR3 sequence: CASSTWELFF. The CDR3 coding sequence is TGTGCCAGCAGCACCTGGGAGCTGTTTTTT. The genes are TRBV5-4 and TRBJ2-2; D is unresolved. Germline loops: CDR1 SGHNT, CDR2 YYREEE (reference sequence). This CDR3 spans 10 amino acids.

Of note for this clonotype: It may be a read error: a sequence one base away is much more abundant. The gene calls are TRBV5-1 and TRBJ1-4; a weak D match, TRBD1 (5 bases). Germline CDR1 and CDR2: SGHRS and YFSETQ. The length of the CDR3 is 13 residues. The CDR3 reads CASSRDGNENLFF. DNA of the CDR3: TGCGCCAGCAGCCGGGACGGTAATGAAAACCTGTTTTTT. The whole variable domain, filled in from reference TRBV5-1 and TRBJ1-4, reads KAGVTQTPRYLIKTRGQQVTLSCSPISGHRSVSWYQQTPGQGLQFLFEYFSETQRNKGNFPGRFSGRQFSNSRSEMNVSTLELGDSALYLCASSRDGNENLFFGSGTQLSVL.

This clonotype has a count of ten or more. This chain links TRBV7-3 with TRBJ1-2; TRBD1 matches 10 bases. Germline V gene lookup returns CDR1 SGHTA and CDR2 FQGTGA. V trimming: 4 bases; J trimming: 6 bases; junction bases outside the gene matches: 14. The CDR3 has 17 residues. The CDR3 loop reads CASSSDPQDRGKDGYTF. The CDR3 DNA reads as TGTGCCAGCAGCTCAGACCCACAGGACAGGGGGAAAGATGGCTACACCTTC.

This clonotype was seen repeatedly, ten times or more. This chain connects TRBV19 to TRBJ2-7, with 13 bases matching TRBD2. CDR3 size: 14 residues. J lost 3 bases, V lost 4 bases, and 0 bases had no gene match. Germline CDR1 is LNHDA and CDR2 is SQIVND (reference sequence). This CDR3 is CASSRLAGGYEQYF. The CDR3 DNA follows: TGTGCCAGTAGTAGACTAGCGGGAGGCTACGAGCAGTACTTC.

Note on this clonotype: A much bigger clone sits one base away, suggesting this may be a read error. The chain joins TRBV6-1 to TRBJ1-2; D might be TRBD1 (5 bases). Germline CDR1 is MNHNS and CDR2 is SASEGT. The CDR3 length is 16 residues. CDR3 in DNA: TGTGCCAGCAGTGAACGAGACAGTACTTCGTACTATGACTACACCTTC. This encodes CASSERDSTSYYDYTF.

Many counts were recorded for this clonotype. The chain recombines TRBV6-5 with TRBJ2-1; 12 nucleotides agree with TRBD2. Germline V gene data show CDR1 as MNHEY and CDR2 as SVGAGI. With V trimmed by 6 bases and J by 2 bases, 14 bases remained unmatched. The CDR3 has 19 residues. The CDR3 loop reads CASSPIALAGGGPYNEQFF. The CDR3 nucleotides are TGTGCCAGCAGCCCAATCGCTCTAGCGGGGGGGGGTCCCTACAATGAGCAGTTCTTC.

There are many counts of this clonotype. This chain uses TRBV7-3 with TRBJ2-7; D not certain. The V end lost 3 bases, the J end lost 3 bases, and 6 bases lay between the germline ends. There are 12 residues in the CDR3. Germline lookup yields CDR1 SGHTA and CDR2 FQGTGA. CDR3 DNA sequence: TGTGCCAGCAGCTTGTGGTTCTACGAGCAGTACTTC. It specifies CASSLWFYEQYF.

This clonotype was seen many times. The chain links TRBV29-1 to TRBJ2-3; D unclear. Trimming pared 6 bases from V and 4 bases from J, leaving 20 bases between. CDR3 size: 15 residues. Germline-derived CDR1 and CDR2 are SQVTM and ANQGSEA. CDR3 region: CSVGNLGFQADTQYF. CDR3 in DNA: TGCAGCGTGGGGAATCTGGGTTTTCAGGCAGATACGCAGTATTTT.

This clonotype was recorded many times. The genes are TRBV6-6 and TRBJ1-2; TRBD1 agrees at 7 bases. Germline V gene lookup returns CDR1 MNHNY and CDR2 SVGAGI (reference sequence). This CDR3 has 13 amino acids. Trimming took 6 bases from V and 2 from J; bases not matched to a gene: 3. CDR3 protein: CASRPTGNYGYTF. In DNA, the CDR3 is TGTGCCAGCAGACCGACAGGGAACTATGGCTACACCTTC.

This clonotype was seen more than once but under ten times. One base away lies a much larger clone, so this may be a sequencing read error. The genes are TRBV6-1 and TRBJ2-5; 7 bases agree with TRBD1. Germline V gene lookup returns CDR1 MNHNS and CDR2 SASEGT. The CDR3 totals 15 residues. Unmatched junction bases numbered 11, after V lost 5 bases and J lost 5 bases. CDR3 bases: TGTGCCAGCAGTCCGGACAGGACCTTCATGGAGACCCAGTACTTC. Its protein product is CASSPDRTFMETQYF.

This clonotype was recorded at least ten times. The CDR3 DNA reads as TGCAGTGCTAGAGTCACCCGGACTAGCGGGAGGGCCCCCTACAATGAGCAGTTCTTC. This translates into CSARVTRTSGRAPYNEQFF. This chain uses TRBV20-1 with TRBJ2-1, with 15 positions matching TRBD2. CDR3 length: 19 amino acids. Germline V gene sequence: CDR1 DFQATT, CDR2 SNEGSKA (reference sequence). Trimming removed 1 base from V and 2 bases from J; junction bases left unmatched: 9.

This clonotype was observed at least ten times. This chain joins TRBV4-3 and TRBJ2-2, with 9 positions matching TRBD1. CDR1 and CDR2 (germline): LGHNA, YSLEER. V dropped 2 bases and J dropped 4; count of bases not matched to a gene: 5. This CDR3 spans 16 amino acids. CDR3 protein: CASSQSDRGGTGELFF. CDR3 nucleotide sequence: TGCGCCAGCAGCCAATCAGACAGGGGGGGCACCGGGGAGCTGTTTTTT.

This clonotype was seen at least ten times. This sequence joins TRBV5-1 and TRBJ2-7; D ambiguous. Trimming cost V 1 base and J 0 bases, with 5 bases left between them. Per germline, CDR1 SGHRS and CDR2 YFSETQ. CDR3 size: 13 residues. CDR3 sequence (DNA): TGCGCCAGCAGCTTGACAGTCTCCTACGAGCAGTACTTC. Encoded protein: CASSLTVSYEQYF.

A few counts support this clonotype. This may come from a read error, since a much larger clone is one base off. V is TRBV11-2 and J is TRBJ2-7, with 7 bases identical to TRBD2. Germline values: CDR1 SGHAT, CDR2 FQNNGV. Unmatched junction bases numbered 5, after V lost 2 bases and J lost 4 bases. CDR3 length: 14 residues. CDR3 in amino acids: CASSLRGVAYEQYF. CDR3 nucleotides: TGTGCCAGCAGCTTACGGGGGGTCGCTTACGAGCAGTACTTC.

This clonotype was counted at least ten times. The rearrangement uses TRBV20-1 and TRBJ2-1; 11 nucleotides agree with TRBD2. CDR1 is DFQATT, CDR2 SNEGSKA, per germline (reference sequence). This CDR3 has 17 amino acids. V gave up 3 bases and J gave up 10 bases; unmatched junction bases: 17. The CDR3 reads CSASVSPGLAELGEQFF. The DNA for the CDR3 is TGCAGTGCTAGTGTTTCTCCGGGACTAGCGGAACTGGGAGAGCAGTTCTTC.

This clonotype was seen many times. This chain connects TRBV4-2 to TRBJ2-1, with 9 bases aligning to TRBD1. The CDR3 loop spans 14 amino acids. Germline trimming cut 3 bases from V and 5 bases from J; bases unmatched to any gene: 2. Per the germline V gene, CDR1 is LGHNA and CDR2 is YNFKEQ. The CDR3 sequence is CASSQGQGNNEQFF. CDR3 nucleotide sequence: TGTGCCAGCAGCCAGGGACAGGGTAACAATGAGCAGTTCTTC.

This clonotype was seen repeatedly, ten times or more. The chain combines TRBV6-4 with TRBJ2-2; 12 bases fit TRBD2. In germline, CDR1 is MRHNA, CDR2 SNTAGT. Trimming removed 3 bases from V and 5 bases from J; junction bases left unmatched: 7. This CDR3 spans 17 amino acids. CDR3 in DNA: TGTGCCAGCAGTGATACTCGTCTAGCGGGAGGGACCGGGGAGCTGTTTTTT. It encodes CASSDTRLAGGTGELFF.

This clonotype has a single count. Germline and junction disagree at one end, which may indicate a read error. The rearrangement joins TRBV20-1 to TRBJ2-6, with D perhaps TRBD1 or TRBD2 (5 bases each). CDR3 length equals 14 residues. Germline CDR1 and CDR2: DFQATT and SNEGSKA (reference sequence). The CDR3 loop is CSARDPGAAHVLTF. The CDR3 nucleotides read TGCAGTGCTAGAGATCCCGGGGCGGCCCACGTCCTGACTTTC.

This clonotype appeared many times. The chain combines TRBV4-2 with TRBJ2-7; the D is unclear. The CDR3 is 12 amino acids. Germline V lookup: CDR1 LGHNA, CDR2 YNFKEQ. Trimming stripped 7 bases from V and 3 bases from J, with 10 bases between. The CDR3 DNA reads as TGTGCCAGCATGAACGCTTACTACGAGCAGTACTTC. This gives the protein CASMNAYYEQYF.